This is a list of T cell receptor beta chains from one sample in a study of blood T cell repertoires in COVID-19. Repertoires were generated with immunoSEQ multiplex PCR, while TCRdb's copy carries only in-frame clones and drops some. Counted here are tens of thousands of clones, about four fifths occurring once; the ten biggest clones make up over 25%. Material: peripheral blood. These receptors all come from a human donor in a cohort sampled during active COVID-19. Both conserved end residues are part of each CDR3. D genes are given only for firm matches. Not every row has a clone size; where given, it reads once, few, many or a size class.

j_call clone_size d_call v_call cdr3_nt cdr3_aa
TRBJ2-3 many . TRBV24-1 TGTGCCACCTCTATGGGGGGAACAGATACGCAGTATTTT CATSMGGTDTQYF
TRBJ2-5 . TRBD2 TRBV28 TGTGCCAGCAGTTCGGGGGGGGGTGAGACCCAGTACTTC CASSSGGGETQYF
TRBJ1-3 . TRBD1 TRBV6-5 TGTGCCAGCAGTTCAGGGGGTACTGGAAACACCATATATTTT CASSSGGTGNTIYF
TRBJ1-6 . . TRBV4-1 TGCGCCAAAAAAGGGGGGGGTGAGGGGTTCGAGAGTTCACCCCTCCACTTT CAKKGGGEGFESSPLHF
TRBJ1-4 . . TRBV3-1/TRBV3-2 TGTGCCAGCAGCCAAGACAGGGTGTCAGGAGAAAAACTGTTTTTT CASSQDRVSGEKLFF
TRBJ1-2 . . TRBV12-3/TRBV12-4 TGTGCCAGCAGTTTGGGAGAAAACTATGGCTACACCTTC CASSLGENYGYTF
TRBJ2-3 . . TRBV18 TGTGCCAGCTCATCATCAGATACGCAGTATTTT CASSSSDTQYF
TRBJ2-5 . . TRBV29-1 TGCAGCGGATTAGACAGGCCGCCTTTGGCGAACCAGTACTTC CSGLDRPPLANQYF
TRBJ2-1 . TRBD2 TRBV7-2 TGTGCCAGCAGCCCCTGGGGGCTAGCGGGGGGCAATGAGCAGTTCTTC CASSPWGLAGGNEQFF
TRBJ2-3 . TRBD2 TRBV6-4 TGTGCCAGCAGCCGGGCCCGGGAGGACACAGATACGCAGTATTTT CASSRAREDTDTQYF
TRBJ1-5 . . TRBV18 TGTGCCAGCTCACCTTTTCAGGCTAATCAGCCCCAGCATTTT CASSPFQANQPQHF
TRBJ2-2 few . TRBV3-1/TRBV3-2 TGTGCCAGCAGCCCAACTAGATCCGGGGAGCTGTTTTTT CASSPTRSGELFF
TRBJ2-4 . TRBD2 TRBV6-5 TGTGCCAGCAGCTCCTGGGAGGGCGGAAACATTCAGTACTTC CASSSWEGGNIQYF
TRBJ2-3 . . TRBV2 TGTGCCAGCAGTGATGGGGAGTTCGCGGATACGCAGTATTTT CASSDGEFADTQYF
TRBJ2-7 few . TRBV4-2 TGTGCCAGCAGCCAAGATCTCTTTTACGAGCAGTACTTC CASSQDLFYEQYF
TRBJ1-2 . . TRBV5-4 TGTGCCAGCAGCTTTTCGGGGACGGGGGGGGAAGGCTACACCTTC CASSFSGTGGEGYTF
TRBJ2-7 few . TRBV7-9 TGTGCCAGCAGCCCCTCCAGGGATAGCTACGAGCAGTACTTC CASSPSRDSYEQYF
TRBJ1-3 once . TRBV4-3 TGCGCCAGCAGCCAAGATAGGGGTGGCGGGGCCACCATATATTTT CASSQDRGGGATIYF
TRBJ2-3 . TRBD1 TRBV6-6 TGTGCCAGCAGAGACCCCGGGACAGGGGAGGAAGATACGCAGTATTTT CASRDPGTGEEDTQYF
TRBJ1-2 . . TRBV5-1 TGCGCCAGCAGCTTGGTCGGCGAGGCCTTAGGCGGCTACACCTTC CASSLVGEALGGYTF
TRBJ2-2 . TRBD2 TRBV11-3 TGTGCCAGCAGCTCTTGGGACTACGCGAACACCGGGGAGCTGTTTTTT CASSSWDYANTGELFF
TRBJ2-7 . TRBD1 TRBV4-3 TGCGCCAGCAGCCAAGATTACAGGGGGCTGTCCTACGAGCAGTACTTC CASSQDYRGLSYEQYF
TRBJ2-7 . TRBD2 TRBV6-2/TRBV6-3 TGTGCCAGCAGTCTGACTAGCGGGGGAGAGCAGTACTTC CASSLTSGGEQYF